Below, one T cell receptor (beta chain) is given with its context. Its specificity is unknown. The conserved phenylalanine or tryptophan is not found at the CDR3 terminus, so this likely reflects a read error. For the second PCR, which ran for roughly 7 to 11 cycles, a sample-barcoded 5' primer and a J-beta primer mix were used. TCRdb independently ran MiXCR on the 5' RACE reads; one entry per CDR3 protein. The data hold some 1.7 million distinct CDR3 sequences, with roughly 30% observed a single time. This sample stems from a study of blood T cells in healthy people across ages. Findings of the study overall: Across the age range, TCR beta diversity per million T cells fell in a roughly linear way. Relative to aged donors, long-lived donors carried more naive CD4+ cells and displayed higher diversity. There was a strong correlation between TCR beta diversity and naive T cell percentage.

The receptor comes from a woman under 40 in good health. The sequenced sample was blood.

This CDR3 reads CASSAGGGAAKNIQYL. The DNA of the CDR3 is TGTGCCAGCAGCGCCGGAGGGGGCGCGGCCAAAAACATTCAGTACTTA. The chain couples TRBV7-9 to TRBJ2-4, with D possibly matching TRBD1 (7 bases). The V and J ends lost 5 bases and 1 base respectively, with 15 bases between them. This CDR3 is 16 amino acids long. Germline loops: CDR1 SEHNR, CDR2 FQNEAQ (reference sequence).